This entry lists 13 T cell receptor beta chains sequenced from one sample in a study of CD8+CD57+ T cells in acquired aplastic anemia. TCR beta VDJ and CDR3 profiles were obtained from a genomic DNA template. TCRdb itself ran the reads through MiXCR, one entry per CDR3 protein. The sample has about 400,000 distinct CDR3 sequences, roughly 64% seen once. The sequenced sample was sorted CD4+, CD8+, or CD8+CD57+ T cells (not recorded which) from PBMCs. The receptor source for this set is a human donor in good health, serving as a control.

The chain combines TRBV20-1 with TRBJ2-5; D is unresolved. V lost 6 bases and J 7 bases, leaving 15 bases between the germline ends. The CDR3 is made up of 12 amino acids. CDR1 DFQATT and CDR2 SNEGSKA come from the germline V gene (reference sequence). CDR3 coding DNA: TGCAGTGCCATCTACACGGGTGCGACCCAGTACTTC. It translates to CSAIYTGATQYF.

Ten or more counts support this clonotype. A much larger clone sits a single nucleotide away, making a read error possible. The conserved closing phenylalanine or tryptophan is absent in this CDR3, likely reflecting a read error. The chain recombines TRBV19 with TRBJ1-2, with 9 nucleotides matching TRBD1. The CDR3 totals 15 residues. The junction had 9 bases not matched to a gene; V was cut back by 6 bases and J by 4 bases. Looked up from germline, CDR1 is LNHDA and CDR2 is SQIVND (reference sequence). The DNA for the CDR3 is TGTGCCAGTAGGGAACAGGGGGCCGGACCCTATGGCTACACCTCC. Translation: CASREQGAGPYGYTS.

Notes on this clonotype: The CDR3 ends on some other residue instead of the conserved phenylalanine or tryptophan, so this is likely a read error. The DNA is omitted, as the CDR3 cannot be located on it reliably, and the CDR3 follows TCRdb's listing. The chain combines TRBV2 with TRBJ1-2; the DNA was not used to check the table's D call, TRBD1. Germline CDR1 is SNHLY and CDR2 is FYNNEI. The CDR3 extends over 14 residues, inclusive of both ends. Here the CDR3 reads CASSDTDNGYSYSS.

The gene calls are TRBV6-5 and TRBJ2-1; 12 nucleotides line up with TRBD1. The germline V gene has CDR1 MNHEY and CDR2 SVGAGI. The CDR3 length is 15 residues. V was pared by 6 bases and J by 10 bases, with 10 bases of the junction left unmatched. In DNA form, the CDR3 reads TGTGCCAGCAGGAAGACAGGGACAGGGGGCCGAGAGCAGTTCTTC. Its translation is CASRKTGTGGREQFF.

About this clonotype itself: The conserved phenylalanine or tryptophan is not found at the CDR3 terminus, so this likely reflects a read error. The DNA is omitted, as the CDR3 cannot be located on it reliably, and the CDR3 follows TCRdb's listing. CDR3 loop: CASSFTTGPGQPQQFG. V usage is TRBV2 and J usage is TRBJ2-2; the listed D gene, TRBD1, was not tested against the DNA. Germline V CDR1 and CDR2: SNHLY, FYNNEI. The CDR3 comprises 16 residues, both ends counted.

Remarks on this clonotype: A much more abundant neighbour one base away suggests this may be a read error. The chain links TRBV20-1 to TRBJ2-5; 13 positions agree with TRBD2. CDR3 length equals 17 residues. The V gene end was trimmed by 4 bases and the J gene end by 4 bases; junction bases not matched to a gene: 12. Germline CDR1 is DFQATT and CDR2 is SNEGSKA (reference sequence). In DNA form, the CDR3 reads TGCAGTGCTACCAAGGGGACTAGCGGGGAATACCGAGAGACCCAGTACTTC. It codes for CSATKGTSGEYRETQYF.

This clonotype was found once. The chain carries TRBV11-3 and TRBJ2-1; maybe TRBD2 (6 bases). V shed 5 bases and J shed 8 bases, with 16 bases lying between them. The CDR3 runs to 14 residues. Germline CDR1 and CDR2: SGHNT and YENEEA. The CDR3 protein is CASSALLAGDEQFF. The CDR3, as DNA: TGTGCCAGCAGCGCCTTACTAGCCGGAGATGAGCAGTTCTTC.

V is TRBV7-8 and J is TRBJ1-1, with unresolved D. The CDR3 is 13 amino acids. The germline V gene encodes CDR1 SGHVS and CDR2 FQNEAQ. Deletions cut 7 bases from V and 3 bases from J, with 12 bases between. CDR3 sequence: CASNVPLDTEAFF. In DNA form, the CDR3 reads TGTGCCAGCAACGTGCCCCTGGACACTGAAGCTTTCTTT.

Concerning this clonotype itself: This CDR3 fails to terminate in the conserved phenylalanine or tryptophan, so it likely reflects a read error. Because the CDR3's place on the DNA is in doubt, the DNA is left out and the CDR3 is given as listed by TCRdb. This chain connects TRBV19 to TRBJ1-3; the DNA was not used to check the table's D call, TRBD1. CDR1 and CDR2 from the germline V gene are LNHDA and SQIVND (reference sequence). The CDR3 extends over 16 residues, inclusive of both ends. The CDR3 region is CASSPDRGLSYGYTFV.

About this clonotype: Without the conserved terminal phenylalanine or tryptophan, this CDR3 likely stems from a read error. The DNA is omitted, as the CDR3 cannot be located on it reliably, and the CDR3 follows TCRdb's listing. V gene TRBV9 combines with J gene TRBJ1-6; the table calls TRBD1, which could not be checked here. With termini counted, the CDR3 has 10 amino acids. The germline V gene encodes CDR1 SGDLS and CDR2 YYNGEE. CDR3 region: CASSVALGAE.

This chain links TRBV2 with TRBJ2-1; 8 bases map to TRBD2. The V and J ends lost 6 bases and 8 bases, in that order; junction bases with no gene match: 3. CDR3 length: 12 amino acids. CDR1 and CDR2 from the germline V gene are SNHLY and FYNNEI. CDR3 amino acids: CASSFSGDEQFF. In DNA form, the CDR3 reads TGTGCCAGCAGCTTTAGCGGGGATGAGCAGTTCTTC.

About this clonotype: The junction does not match germline at one end; this may be a read error. V and J are TRBV2 and TRBJ1-1, with no clear D. From germline, CDR1 is SNHLY and CDR2 FYNNEI. The CDR3 contains 13 residues. CDR3 loop: CASSAGVNTEVFF. CDR3 nucleotide sequence: TGTGCCAGCAGCGCCGGGGTGAACACTGAAGTTTTCTTT. The variable domain in full, with the rest retrieved from reference TRBV2 and TRBJ1-1, is EPEVTQTPSHQVTQMGQEVILRCVPISNHLYFYWYRQILGQKVEFLVSFYNNEISEKSEIFDDQFSVERPDGSNFTLKIRSTKLEDSAMYFCASSAGVNTEVFFGQGTRLTVV.

The V gene is TRBV7-8, the J gene TRBJ2-5; 8 nucleotides match TRBD1. This CDR3 is 15 amino acids long. The ends lost 7 bases at V and 0 bases at J; junction bases unmatched: 7. From germline, CDR1 is SGHVS and CDR2 FQNEAQ. The CDR3 DNA is TGTGCCAGCACCCCAGGGGGCGGGAACCAAGAGACCCAGTACTTC. The encoded protein is CASTPGGGNQETQYF.